Presented here are 10 T cell receptor beta chains from one specimen sequenced in a study of identical twins. A single record per CDR3 protein comes from TCRdb applying MiXCR to the 5' RACE reads. The data hold approximately 600,000 distinct CDR3 sequences, with approximately 10% observed a single time. The data also belong to a second study, concerning yellow fever vaccine responses in identical twins.

Input material: PBMCs. Receptors were obtained from a woman under 30 in good health.

This clonotype was counted only a few times. The chain couples TRBV21-1 to TRBJ1-2. TRBV21-1 is recorded as a pseudogene. The CDR3 consists of 9 residues. The CDR3 is CASSYGYTF. The CDR3 nucleotides are TGTGCCAGCAGCTATGGCTACACCTTC.

This clonotype came up a few times. The genes are TRBV11-2 and TRBJ2-1, with a possible D match to TRBD2 (7 bases). Germline CDR1 and CDR2: SGHAT and FQNNGV. The CDR3 is 18 amino acids. Between the trimmed V and J ends, which lost 4 bases and 1 base, there was a span of 20 bases. CDR3 nucleotides: TGTGCCAGCAGCTCCAATCCTTCAAGCGGGACATCCTACAATGAGCAGTTCTTC. It encodes CASSSNPSSGTSYNEQFF.

This clonotype was counted between two and nine times. The chain employs TRBV9 and TRBJ2-2; no clear D gene. Germline CDR1 SGDLS, CDR2 YYNGEE. The CDR3 totals 14 residues. V lost 3 bases and J 5 bases, leaving 11 bases between the germline ends. In nucleotides, the CDR3 is TGTGCCAGCAGCGAAACTCCGGTTACCGGGGAGCTGTTTTTT. This codes for CASSETPVTGELFF.

This chain connects TRBV5-1 to TRBJ1-5; tentative D call: TRBD1 (5 bases). The V gene's germline CDR1 is SGHRS and CDR2 YFSETQ. The V and J ends lost 4 bases and 9 bases respectively, with 17 bases between them. This CDR3 region has 14 residues. Here the CDR3 DNA reads TGCGCCAGCAGCAGGGACGGTGACAATTCGCCCCAGCATTTT. Its protein is CASSRDGDNSPQHF.

The V gene is TRBV18, the J gene TRBJ2-1; D unresolved. This CDR3 region has 13 residues. CDR1 is KGHSH, CDR2 LQKENI, per germline. Trimming took off 10 bases at V and 0 bases at J, with 10 bases between the two ends. The CDR3 region is CATHTDSYNEQFF. The CDR3 coding sequence is TGTGCCACCCATACGGACTCCTACAATGAGCAGTTCTTC. The whole variable domain, remainder taken from reference TRBV18 and TRBJ2-1, is NAGVMQNPRHLVRRRGQEARLRCSPMKGHSHVYWYRQLPEEGLKFMVYLQKENIIDESGMPKERFSAEFPKEGPSILRIQQVVRGDSAAYFCATHTDSYNEQFFGPGTRLTVL.

This clonotype has at least ten counts. The chain links TRBV7-9 to TRBJ2-1, with 8 bases fitting TRBD2. There are 15 residues in the CDR3. Per germline, CDR1 SEHNR and CDR2 FQNEAQ (reference sequence). V was pared by 2 bases and J by 4 bases, with 4 bases of the junction left unmatched. In DNA, the CDR3 is TGTGCCAGCAGCTTACGTAGCGGGAAATACAATGAGCAGTTCTTC. Encoded protein: CASSLRSGKYNEQFF.

This clonotype was seen ten or more times. The V gene is TRBV28, the J gene TRBJ2-5, with 8 bases identical to TRBD1. The CDR3 has 15 residues. The J segment lost 4 bases and the V segment lost 3 bases, leaving 7 bases of the junction unmatched. Per germline, CDR1 MDHEN and CDR2 SYDVKM. The CDR3 DNA sequence: TGTGCCAGCAGTTTGGCAGGGGGCGCTTCAGAGACCCAGTACTTC. Translating it yields CASSLAGGASETQYF.

This clonotype was seen ten or more times. The rearrangement links TRBV5-1 to TRBJ2-4; D is ambiguous. With 4 bases removed from V and 0 bases from J, the gap between germline ends came to 17 bases. The CDR3 has 17 residues. The germline V gene encodes CDR1 SGHRS and CDR2 YFSETQ. CDR3 residues: CASSPQPRSLAKNIQYF. The DNA of the CDR3 is TGCGCCAGCAGCCCCCAACCTCGCAGTTTAGCCAAAAACATTCAGTACTTC.

The chain links TRBV6-5 to TRBJ2-1; 11 bases are a match to TRBD2. Germline assignment: CDR1 MNHEY and CDR2 SVGAGI. The CDR3 sequence is 17 residues long. Trimming at V came to 2 bases and at J to 10 bases, leaving 13 bases not matched to a gene. The CDR3 protein is CASSYPIAGGGRTEQFF. The DNA for the CDR3 is TGTGCCAGCAGTTACCCGATAGCGGGAGGGGGGAGGACGGAGCAGTTCTTC.

This clonotype was recorded many times. The chain uses TRBV7-2 and TRBJ2-2, with D possibly matching TRBD2 (5 bases). Trimming pared 3 bases from V and 0 bases from J, leaving 8 bases between. The CDR3 consists of 15 residues. Germline CDR1 and CDR2: SGHTA and FQGNSA. The CDR3 coding sequence is TGTGCCAGCAGCTTTTTACTAGCGAACACCGGGGAGCTGTTTTTT. The encoded protein is CASSFLLANTGELFF.